Sequencing of this T cell receptor (beta chain) was carried out in a study of T-cell memory formation after mild COVID-19. This clonotype was seen at least ten times. The CDR3 is 14 amino acids. The V gene end was trimmed by 3 bases and the J gene end by 7 bases; junction bases not matched to a gene: 8. The germline V gene has CDR1 LGHNA and CDR2 YSLEER. Researchers used 5'RACE with constant-segment primers to make TCR alpha and TCR beta cDNA libraries that carry sample barcodes and UMIs. In TCRdb, the 5' RACE reads were re-called with MiXCR into one record per CDR3 protein. This table holds 55,000 to 80,000 distinct CDR3 sequences, approximately 9% found once.

Sequencing was performed on PBMCs or a T cell subset sorted from them (not recorded which). The TCR originated in a man aged 18-30 years who had mild COVID-19 (a few samples of this study predate the infection). Cell type and time point are not known. This rearrangement joins TRBV4-3 to TRBJ1-2; 7 nucleotides align to TRBD1. CDR3 nucleotides: TGCGCCAGCAGCCAGATGACAGGGACTGGTGGCTACACCTTC. Translating it yields CASSQMTGTGGYTF.